This paragraph reports one T cell receptor (beta chain). What it binds is unknown. This CDR3 spans 15 amino acids. CDR1 and CDR2 (germline): MGHRA, YSYEKL. With 1 base removed from V and 4 bases from J, the gap between germline ends came to 14 bases. Assay: immunoSEQ multiplex PCR; the TCRdb copy retains only in-frame clones and omits some. The table shows around 23,000 clones, with roughly 77% occurring only once. These data are taken from a study of PD-1 blockade in classical Hodgkin lymphoma. General study results and limits: CD4+ TCR diversity, unlike CD8+, rose significantly by C4D1. Patients who initiated nivolumab within 1 year of ASCT were excluded. Patients who responded completely had about the same baseline diversity as newly diagnosed patients.

All patients experienced relapse after autologous stem cell transplantation, and brentuximab vedotin exposure was variable. Patients reached a best response of complete response, partial response or progressive disease. The rearrangement joins TRBV4-1 to TRBJ2-7; a weak D match, TRBD1 (7 bases). The material sequenced was peripheral blood mononuclear cells (PBMCs), taken before the second cycle of nivolumab. The origin of this receptor is a human donor with classical Hodgkin lymphoma. Here the CDR3 DNA reads TGCGCCAGCAGCCAAGGTACGGCAGGGGGGTACGAGCAGTACGTC. Its protein is CASSQGTAGGYEQYV.